The source of this T cell receptor beta chain is a study of cytomegalovirus exposure and HLA in healthy donors. Study results and caveats: Accurate prediction of HLA-A and HLA-B alleles (for most subjects) was reportedly achieved from TCR beta sequences. According to an earlier analysis, most TCR beta V segments yielded productive rearrangements about 87% or about 30% of the time. Association of a missense DCLRE1C variant with TCR beta V- and J-gene trimming was reported in a later analysis. A later analysis reportedly found fewer N-insertions in an Asian-associated ancestry cluster than the approximately 670-donor mean.

Details on this clone: What it binds is unknown.

In the PCR, 60 Vbeta and 13 Jbeta primers were used. TCRdb's copy holds only in-frame clones and misses some; the assay was immunoSEQ multiplex PCR. Among some 120,000 clones listed, roughly 71% were seen once. Germline CDR1 is MGHRA and CDR2 is YSYEKL. There are 14 residues in the CDR3. This sequence originates from a woman aged 45 to 65 in good health and CMV-seropositive. The rearrangement links TRBV4-1 to TRBJ2-5; tentative D call: TRBD2 (5 bases). The tail of the sequence fits TRBJ2-7 better, so the J call may be wrong. Sequences were obtained from PBMCs. Here the CDR3 reads CASSHDGMSYEQYF. As DNA, the CDR3 is TGCGCCAGCAGCCACGACGGGATGTCCTACGAGCAGTACTTC.